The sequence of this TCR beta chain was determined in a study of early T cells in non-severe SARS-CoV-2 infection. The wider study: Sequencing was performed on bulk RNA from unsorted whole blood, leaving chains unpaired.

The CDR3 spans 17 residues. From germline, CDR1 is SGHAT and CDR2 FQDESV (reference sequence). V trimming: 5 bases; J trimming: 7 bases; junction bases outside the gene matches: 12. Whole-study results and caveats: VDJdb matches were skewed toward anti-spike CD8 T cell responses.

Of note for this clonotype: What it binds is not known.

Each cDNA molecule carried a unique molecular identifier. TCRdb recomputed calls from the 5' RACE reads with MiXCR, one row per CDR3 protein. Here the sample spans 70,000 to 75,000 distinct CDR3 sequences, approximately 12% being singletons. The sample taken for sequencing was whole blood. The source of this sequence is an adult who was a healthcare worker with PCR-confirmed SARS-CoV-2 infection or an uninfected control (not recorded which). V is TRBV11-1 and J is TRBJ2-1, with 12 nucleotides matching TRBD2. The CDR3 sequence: CASSLLPQTSGSNEQFF. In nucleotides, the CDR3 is TGTGCCAGCAGCCTACTACCCCAGACTAGCGGGAGTAATGAGCAGTTCTTC.